These 19 T cell receptor beta chains originate from one sample sequenced in a study of blood T cell repertoires in COVID-19. The data were produced by immunoSEQ multiplex PCR, yet TCRdb's version contains in-frame clones alone and is incomplete. The profile shows a few hundred thousand clones, 80% to 85% of them singletons. Material: peripheral blood. Source of these receptors: a woman between 70 and 85 years old with COVID-19, enrolled during active disease.

Only one count was recorded for this clone. V usage is TRBV24-1 and J usage is TRBJ1-2; 7 bases map to TRBD1. The V gene end was trimmed by 9 bases and the J gene end by 8 bases; junction bases not matched to a gene: 8. The germline V gene encodes CDR1 KGHDR and CDR2 SFDVKD. The CDR3 totals 12 residues. CDR3 residues: CATQGERGGYTF. CDR3 DNA: TGTGCCACCCAGGGGGAGCGTGGGGGCTACACCTTC.

The chain joins TRBV5-1 to TRBJ2-5; 9 bases map to TRBD2. Germline V CDR1 and CDR2: SGHRS, YFSETQ. The CDR3 length is 16 residues. J gave up 2 bases and V 4 bases, and 9 bases lay outside the gene matches. CDR3 protein: CASSAAPTSGQETQYF. The CDR3 region has the DNA TGCGCCAGCAGCGCTGCACCGACTAGCGGTCAAGAGACCCAGTACTTC.

The V and J genes are TRBV27 and TRBJ2-7; a possible D gene is TRBD1 (7 bases). This CDR3 has 13 amino acids. CDR1 and CDR2 from the germline V gene are MNHEY and SMNVEV (reference sequence). The ends were cut back, 2 bases at V and 5 bases at J, with 10 bases in the middle. The DNA for the CDR3 is TGTGCCAGCAGTTTAGGCAGGGGGGACGAGCAGTACTTC. It codes for CASSLGRGDEQYF.

The chain combines TRBV6-5 with TRBJ1-4; 7 nucleotides match TRBD1. The CDR3 contains 15 residues. Looked up from germline, CDR1 is MNHEY and CDR2 is SVGAGI. Trimming took 9 bases from V and 0 from J; bases not matched to a gene: 7. The CDR3 coding sequence is TGTGCCAGTCAGGAGGGGGCTGCAACTAATGAAAAACTGTTTTTT. Residues: CASQEGAATNEKLFF.

The chain recombines TRBV2 with TRBJ1-2; 9 bases align to TRBD1. V shed 5 bases, J shed 5 bases, and the junction held 9 bases outside the gene matches. Germline V gene lookup returns CDR1 SNHLY and CDR2 FYNNEI. The CDR3 covers 15 residues. This chain's CDR3 is CASSIQQGAGYGYTF. CDR3 nucleotides: TGTGCCAGCAGTATTCAACAGGGGGCCGGGTATGGCTACACCTTC.

J is TRBJ2-2 and V is TRBV24-1, with D perhaps TRBD2 (5 bases). V lost 7 bases and J lost 0, with 11 bases in between. The germline CDR1 and CDR2 sequences are KGHDR and SFDVKD. CDR3 length equals 15 residues. The CDR3: CATRPRGSNTGELFF. CDR3 DNA: TGTGCCACCAGACCAAGAGGGTCGAACACCGGGGAGCTGTTTTTT.

In its sample, this clone was seen once. The chain couples TRBV11-2 to TRBJ1-1, with 7 nucleotides matching TRBD1. From germline, CDR1 is SGHAT and CDR2 FQNNGV. The CDR3 has 14 amino acids. The V and J ends lost 5 bases and 5 bases, in that order; junction bases with no gene match: 8. CDR3 DNA sequence: TGTGCCAGCAGCCCTCAGACAGGGTTAACTGAAGCTTTCTTT. Protein sequence: CASSPQTGLTEAFF.

The rearrangement uses TRBV6-5 and TRBJ2-7, with 8 bases that match TRBD2. This CDR3 comprises 15 residues. CDR1 is MNHEY and CDR2 is SVGAGI in the germline V gene. V trimming: 5 bases; J trimming: 4 bases; junction bases outside the gene matches: 10. In DNA form, the CDR3 reads TGTGCCAGCAGTCATCCGGGACTAGGGAAATACGAGCAGTACTTC. Translated: CASSHPGLGKYEQYF.

This clone is a singleton in its sample. The gene calls are TRBV7-9 and TRBJ1-1, with TRBD1 as a possible D gene (6 bases). V was clipped by 8 bases and J by 4 bases, with 17 bases between them. The germline gives CDR1 SEHNR, CDR2 FQNEAQ (reference sequence). CDR3 length: 14 residues. CDR3 protein: CASAKRGAPTEAFF. CDR3 nucleotides: TGTGCCAGCGCCAAGCGGGGGGCGCCCACTGAAGCTTTCTTT.

The chain joins TRBV9 to TRBJ2-7; D might be TRBD2 (5 bases). The V end was cut by 0 bases, the J end by 7 bases, with 11 bases between. CDR1 SGDLS and CDR2 YYNGEE come from the germline V gene. The CDR3 covers 13 residues. The DNA of the CDR3 is TGTGCCAGCAGCGTAGGTCTAGCTAAGGAGCAGTACTTC. It yields the protein CASSVGLAKEQYF. Combining the CDR3 with reference TRBV9 and TRBJ2-7 gives the whole variable domain DSGVTQTPKHLITATGQRVTLRCSPRSGDLSVYWYQQSLDQGLQFLIQYYNGEERAKGNILERFSAQQFPDLHSELNLSSLELGDSALYFCASSVGLAKEQYFGPGTRLTVT.

The chain links TRBV4-3 to TRBJ2-7, with D perhaps matching TRBD2 (6 bases). The V gene lost 1 base and the J gene lost 1 base, with 11 bases spanning the gap. This CDR3 contains 15 residues. Per germline, CDR1 LGHNA and CDR2 YSLEER. The CDR3 sequence is CASSQGVSGSYEQYF. The CDR3 DNA is TGCGCCAGCAGCCAAGGGGTTAGCGGATCCTACGAGCAGTACTTC.

This chain joins TRBV11-2 and TRBJ1-1, with unresolved D. V lost 0 bases to trimming and J lost 12 bases, with 11 bases between them. The CDR3 loop spans 12 amino acids. The V gene's germline CDR1 is SGHAT and CDR2 FQNNGV. The CDR3 coding sequence is TGTGCCAGCAGCTTAGAACAGCAGATTTCTTTCTTT. Translated: CASSLEQQISFF.

V usage is TRBV30 and J usage is TRBJ1-4, with TRBD1 identical over 9 bases. The CDR3 consists of 12 residues. From germline, CDR1 is GTSNPN and CDR2 SVGIG (reference sequence). Trimming at V came to 6 bases and at J to 5 bases, leaving 1 base not matched to a gene. The CDR3 is CACGTGNEKLFF. DNA for the CDR3: TGTGCCTGTGGGACAGGGAATGAAAAACTGTTTTTT.

The chain employs TRBV27 and TRBJ2-3, with D perhaps TRBD1 (5 bases). V lost 10 bases, J lost 0 bases, and 17 bases lay in between. The germline CDR1 and CDR2 sequences are MNHEY and SMNVEV (reference sequence). The length of the CDR3 is 15 residues. The CDR3 sequence: CATKKGQISTDTQYF. The CDR3 region has the DNA TGTGCCACCAAAAAGGGGCAGATCAGCACAGATACGCAGTATTTT.

Points on this clone: In the same sample, other DNA sequences code for this CDR3. The chain links TRBV28 to TRBJ1-1, with D unresolved. The CDR3 sequence is 12 residues long. The germline V gene encodes CDR1 MDHEN and CDR2 SYDVKM. V lost 2 bases and J 2 bases, leaving 3 bases between the germline ends. The CDR3 here is CASSLLNTEAFF. The CDR3, as DNA: TGTGCCAGCAGTTTACTCAACACTGAAGCTTTCTTT.

The rearrangement joins TRBV4-1 to TRBJ2-1, with D unclear. CDR1 and CDR2 (germline): MGHRA, YSYEKL. This CDR3 has 13 residues. V lost 0 bases and J lost 8, with 8 bases in between. The CDR3 here is CASSQDSLYEQFF. For the CDR3, the DNA is TGCGCCAGCAGCCAAGACAGTCTGTATGAGCAGTTCTTC.

The CDR3 here is CASSLSAYSGNTIYF. The CDR3 coding sequence is TGTGCCAGCAGTTTAAGCGCTTACTCTGGAAACACCATATATTTT. The V call is TRBV27, the J call TRBJ1-3; D is uncertain. The germline V gene has CDR1 MNHEY and CDR2 SMNVEV (reference sequence). V lost 2 bases and J 0 bases, leaving 8 bases between the germline ends. The length of the CDR3 is 15 residues.

This clone has at least ten counts. The chain uses TRBV3-1 (or the pseudogene TRBV3-2) and TRBJ2-7; 9 bases align to TRBD2. Trimming at V came to 1 base and at J to 3 bases, leaving 7 bases not matched to a gene. The CDR3 has 16 amino acids. The germline CDR1 and CDR2 sequences are LGHDT and YNNKEL (reference sequence). The CDR3 loop reads CASSQGVSGRGYEQYF. As DNA, the CDR3 is TGTGCCAGCAGCCAAGGGGTTAGCGGGAGAGGCTACGAGCAGTACTTC.

This chain joins TRBV10-1 and TRBJ2-1, with TRBD2 matching over 12 bases. This CDR3 contains 15 residues. After removal of 7 bases from V and 6 bases from J, the junction contained 7 bases not matched to a gene. Germline assignment: CDR1 WNHNN and CDR2 SYGVQD (reference sequence). The CDR3 DNA reads as TGCGCCAGCAACCACGGACTAGCGGGAACCAATGAGCAGTTCTTC. Its translation: CASNHGLAGTNEQFF.